The entry below gives a single TCR beta chain sequence along with its context. The CDR3 sequence is 13 residues long. V was trimmed by 5 bases and J by 5 bases, leaving 10 bases between them. Germline V gives CDR1 DFQATT, CDR2 SNEGSKA (reference sequence). The sample belongs to a study of blood T cells in healthy people across ages. Primed by a sample-barcoded 5' primer and a J-beta primer mix, a second PCR proceeded for about 7 to 12 cycles. TCRdb itself ran the 5' RACE reads through MiXCR, one entry per CDR3 protein. The sample comprises 380,000 or so distinct CDR3 sequences, over 45% of which are singletons, and around 49% rests with the top ten.

The sequence came from a man aged 60 to 69 in good health. The V and J genes are TRBV20-1 and TRBJ1-6, with a tentative D call TRBD1 (5 bases). Input material: blood. The CDR3 region is CSAAQADNSPLHF. The DNA of the CDR3 is TGCAGTGCTGCACAGGCCGATAATTCACCCCTCCACTTT.